The 8 T cell receptor beta chains reported below all come from one sample, sequenced in a study of T-cell memory formation after mild COVID-19. TCRdb called the 5' RACE reads again in MiXCR, with one record for every CDR3 protein. Here the sample spans around 320,000 distinct CDR3 sequences, under 30% being singletons. Specimen: PBMCs or a T cell subset sorted from them (not recorded which). These receptors all stem from an adult woman who had mild COVID-19 (a few samples of this study predate the infection). Cell type and time point are not known.

The chain uses TRBV12-3 or TRBV12-4 and TRBJ2-1, with 12 nucleotides matching TRBD2. J lost 4 bases, V lost 8 bases, and 3 bases had no gene match. This CDR3 spans 14 amino acids. DNA for the CDR3: TGTGCCAGCGGACTAGCGGGAACTTACAATGAGCAGTTCTTC. Translation gives CASGLAGTYNEQFF.

This clonotype was counted between two and nine times. The chain couples TRBV18 to TRBJ1-6, with D perhaps TRBD1 (5 bases). V gave up 3 bases and J gave up 7 bases, with 16 bases separating them. The CDR3 consists of 16 residues. Germline lookup yields CDR1 KGHSH and CDR2 LQKENI. In nucleotides, the CDR3 is TGTGCCAGCTCACCCTGGGACCGCGATCGGAATTCACCCCTCCACTTT. Encoded protein: CASSPWDRDRNSPLHF.

The chain recombines TRBV2 with TRBJ2-3, with TRBD2 as a possible D gene (5 bases). The CDR3 runs to 15 residues. Trimming removed 4 bases from V and 2 bases from J, with 13 bases in between. Germline lookup yields CDR1 SNHLY and CDR2 FYNNEI. The CDR3 sequence is CASSVQEDFTDTQYF. The CDR3, as DNA: TGTGCCAGCAGTGTCCAGGAGGATTTCACAGATACGCAGTATTTT.

V is TRBV4-3 and J is TRBJ1-2, with TRBD1 identical over 9 bases. CDR3 size: 15 residues. Germline CDR1 LGHNA, CDR2 YSLEER. V lost 3 bases and J lost 2; bases outside the gene matches: 4. CDR3 amino acids: CASSQEDRGNYGYTF. The CDR3 DNA sequence: TGCGCCAGCAGCCAGGAGGACAGGGGCAACTATGGCTACACCTTC.

This clonotype turned up a few times. The chain links TRBV7-6 to TRBJ1-5; 7 nucleotides match TRBD1. The trim removed 3 bases at V and 1 base at J, leaving 6 bases unmatched. There are 16 residues in the CDR3. The germline V gene has CDR1 SGHVS and CDR2 FNYEAQ. CDR3 coding DNA: TGTGCCAGCAGCTTGGAGCAGGGGGAGAGCAATCAGCCCCAGCATTTT. This gives the protein CASSLEQGESNQPQHF.

J is TRBJ1-5 and V is TRBV28, with TRBD1 matching 7 bases. This CDR3 is built from 16 residues. Germline V lookup: CDR1 MDHEN, CDR2 SYDVKM. V lost 6 bases to trimming and J lost 7 bases; unmatched junction nucleotides: 15. CDR3 DNA: TGTGCCAGCAGGTATACCTGGGAGGGGGCTGAACAGCCCCAGCATTTT. It codes for CASRYTWEGAEQPQHF.

This clonotype was observed a few times. This rearrangement joins TRBV27 to TRBJ2-7; 10 bases fit TRBD2. This CDR3 region has 16 residues. Germline trimming cut 6 bases from V and 4 bases from J; bases unmatched to any gene: 12. CDR1 is MNHEY, CDR2 SMNVEV, per germline (reference sequence). The chain's CDR3 is CASSRWSSGGDYEQYF. CDR3 nucleotide sequence: TGTGCCAGCAGCCGTTGGTCGAGCGGGGGGGATTACGAGCAGTACTTC.

This sequence joins TRBV28 and TRBJ2-6; 9 bases agree with TRBD1. Germline CDR1 reads MDHEN; CDR2 reads SYDVKM. J lost 2 bases, V lost 5 bases, and 4 bases had no gene match. The CDR3 consists of 16 residues. This CDR3 reads CASSTYRGPGANVLTF. CDR3 sequence (DNA): TGTGCCAGCAGTACGTACAGGGGGCCTGGGGCCAACGTCCTGACTTTC.